This T cell receptor beta chain was identified in a study of shared clonotypes between healthy human individuals. Trimming pared 4 bases from V and 2 bases from J, leaving 14 bases between. The CDR3 totals 15 residues. DNA at around 190 ng, about 30,000 T cell genomes, went into sorted-subset replicate PCRs. Original methodology: Junction-only sequences without quality scores were provided by ImmunoSEQ, so filtering was different. Sequencing was performed with immunoSEQ multiplex PCR; in TCRdb, only in-frame clones are kept and a portion is missing. V and J calls and clone size come straight from that table; D and trimming were deduced from the DNA. The repertoire holds a few million clones, with over 85% as singletons.

The J gene is TRBJ1-2, the V gene TRBV23-1; D remains unclear. TRBV23-1 is annotated as an ORF whose role is uncertain. The sequenced sample consisted of naive CD4+ T cells sorted from blood. Subset defined: CD45RA+ positively selected. The source of this sequence is a man aged 18 to 29 in good health. CDR3 protein: CASSPPAHLNYGYTF. The DNA of the CDR3 is TGCGCCAGCAGTCCCCCGGCCCATCTCAACTATGGCTACACCTTC.